The 9 T cell receptor beta chains below come from one sample, sequenced in a study of shared clonotypes between healthy human individuals. The assay was immunoSEQ multiplex PCR, and TCRdb's table has in-frame clones only and misses some. The repertoire has fewer than 400,000 clones, approximately 74% of them found once; the top ten carry about a tenth. Sequencing was performed on memory CD4+ T cells sorted from blood. Subset in this sample: CD45RA-negative fraction. These receptors were collected from a man aged 25-40 years in good health.

This clone was seen once. The chain couples TRBV10-3 to TRBJ2-1; 9 bases line up with TRBD2. The germline gives CDR1 ENHRY, CDR2 SYGVKD. V trimming: 4 bases; J trimming: 8 bases; junction bases outside the gene matches: 9. This CDR3 comprises 15 residues. The CDR3 is CAISALAGQRYEQFF. CDR3 sequence (DNA): TGTGCCATCAGTGCGCTAGCGGGACAAAGGTATGAGCAGTTCTTC.

About this clone: Other DNA sequences from this sample encode an identical CDR3 as well. V usage is TRBV7-9 and J usage is TRBJ2-3; unclear D gene. The CDR3 is 14 residues long. Germline V gene sequence: CDR1 SEHNR, CDR2 FQNEAQ (reference sequence). V lost 1 base and J 0 bases, leaving 5 bases between the germline ends. The CDR3 protein is CASSLDSSTDTQYF. The DNA for the CDR3 is TGTGCCAGCAGCTTAGACAGTAGCACAGATACGCAGTATTTT. Supplemented by reference TRBV7-9 and TRBJ2-3, the full variable domain reads DTGVSQNPRHKITKRGQNVTFRCDPISEHNRLYWYRQTLGQGPEFLTYFQNEAQLEKSRLLSDRFSAERPKGSFSTLEIQRTEQGDSAMYLCASSLDSSTDTQYFGPGTRLTVL.

The rearrangement links TRBV10-2 to TRBJ1-2, with D uncertain. The CDR3 is made up of 13 amino acids. Germline CDR1 reads WSHSY; CDR2 reads SAAADI. V lost 0 bases to trimming and J lost 7 bases, with 9 bases between them. Here the CDR3 DNA reads TGCGCCAGCAGTGAGTCGAATACGGGTGGCTACACCTTC. This translates into CASSESNTGGYTF.

The rearrangement joins TRBV6-5 to TRBJ2-7; 14 nucleotides match TRBD2. The germline gives CDR1 MNHEY, CDR2 SVGAGI. V was clipped by 6 bases and J by 6 bases; unmatched bases: 7. The CDR3 runs 15 residues. CDR3 residues: CASRYGTSGRSEQYF. CDR3 coding DNA: TGTGCCAGCAGGTACGGGACTAGCGGGAGAAGCGAGCAGTACTTC.

This clone was seen more than once but under ten times. The rearrangement joins TRBV25-1 to TRBJ2-1, with 7 bases matching TRBD2. The CDR3 covers 15 residues. Looked up from germline, CDR1 is MGHDK and CDR2 is SYGVNS. V gave up 0 bases and J gave up 6 bases; unmatched junction bases: 5. CDR3 nucleotides: TGTGCCAGCAGTGAATATGGCGGGAGTATCAATGAGCAGTTCTTC. It encodes CASSEYGGSINEQFF.

This sequence joins TRBV7-9 and TRBJ1-1; D remains ambiguous. Germline V gene lookup returns CDR1 SEHNR and CDR2 FQNEAQ (reference sequence). Trimming took off 1 base at V and 2 bases at J, with 8 bases between the two ends. The CDR3 spans 14 residues. The CDR3 bases are TGTGCCAGCAGCTTAGGTCACAGCAACACTGAAGCTTTCTTT. As protein: CASSLGHSNTEAFF.

The rearrangement joins TRBV30 to TRBJ2-1; possibly TRBD1 or TRBD2 for D (5 bases each). CDR3 length: 15 amino acids. V lost 4 bases and J lost 10, with 23 bases in between. Germline V lookup: CDR1 GTSNPN, CDR2 SVGIG (reference sequence). CDR3 in DNA: TGTGCCTGGATTCTGGGACCTAGTGGATTCGGGGAGCAGTTCTTC. The encoded protein is CAWILGPSGFGEQFF.

The chain is built from TRBV9 and TRBJ2-2; TRBD1 is a possible D gene (7 bases). This CDR3 is 15 amino acids long. CDR1 is SGDLS, CDR2 YYNGEE, per germline. The V end was cut by 3 bases, the J end by 4 bases, with 13 bases between. The CDR3 bases are TGTGCCAGCAGCGCCTCAGGGGGGAGCACCGGGGAGCTGTTTTTT. It specifies CASSASGGSTGELFF.

The J gene is TRBJ2-6, the V gene TRBV5-1; D remains unclear. The CDR3 runs to 14 residues. Trimming took off 4 bases at V and 3 bases at J, with 8 bases between the two ends. The germline V gene encodes CDR1 SGHRS and CDR2 YFSETQ. In DNA, the CDR3 is TGCGCCAGCAGCCTTACAGTTGGGGCCAACGTCCTGACTTTC. Translation gives CASSLTVGANVLTF.